This T cell receptor (beta chain) was identified during a study of T cells after yellow fever vaccination. The CDR3 is 17 amino acids. CDR1 and CDR2 from the germline V gene are LGHNA and YSLEER. V lost 1 base and J lost 6; bases outside the gene matches: 11. TCRdb analysed the 5' RACE reads with MiXCR anew, one entry per CDR3 protein. The data show over 25,000 distinct CDR3 sequences, 4.5% to 5.5% seen once. Study-wide results and caveats: Clonotype sharing between CD4 and CD8 compartments was small.

Sequenced here: PBMCs, either bulk or a sorted T-cell subset (CD4+, CD8+, memory, or dextramer-sorted; not recorded which), sampled 15 days after the yellow fever booster vaccination. The genes are TRBV4-3 and TRBJ2-3; 9 bases align to TRBD2. This clonotype was obtained from a man in his thirties or forties who received the YFV17D yellow fever vaccine. CDR3 sequence (DNA): TGCGCCAGCAGCCAAGGACTAGCGGTTTCCCTCGCGGATACGCAGTATTTT. Translating it yields CASSQGLAVSLADTQYF.